These T cell receptor beta chains were read from a single sample in a study of T cells after yellow fever vaccination. TCRdb analysed the 5' RACE reads with MiXCR anew, one entry per CDR3 protein. The repertoire has roughly 240,000 distinct CDR3 sequences, 5.5% to 8.5% of them found once; the top ten carry about 1%. The sample in question was CD4+ T cells sorted from PBMCs, obtained on the day of the yellow fever booster vaccination. These receptors all come from a man aged 25 to 40 who received the YFV17D yellow fever vaccine. Each CDR3 is given with its conserved first and last residue. The order of the fields is V gene, clone size, J gene, CDR3 length, D gene, CDR3 protein, CDR3 DNA. A D gene is named only where the DNA matches it firmly. A clone size is listed for some rows: how often the clone was seen (once, few, many), or a class if it is expanded.

V: TRBV5-1
size: many
J: TRBJ2-7
length: 16
D: TRBD2
CDR3: CASRPALAGGSYEQYF
DNA: TGCGCCAGCAGGCCTGCCCTAGCGGGAGGATCCTACGAGCAGTACTTC

V: TRBV28
size: many
J: TRBJ2-7
length: 14
D: -
CDR3: CASRKGGESHEQYF
DNA: TGTGCCAGTAGGAAGGGGGGAGAATCTCACGAGCAGTACTTC

V: TRBV7-8
size: -
J: TRBJ2-5
length: 14
D: -
CDR3: CASTPRRGQETQYF
DNA: TGTGCCAGCACCCCCCGCCGGGGACAAGAGACCCAGTACTTC

V: TRBV7-3
size: few
J: TRBJ1-6
length: 15
D: TRBD1
CDR3: CASSLAGTGRSPLHF
DNA: TGTGCCAGCAGCCTCGCCGGGACAGGGCGGTCACCCCTCCACTTT

V: TRBV3-1
size: -
J: TRBJ2-6
length: 18
D: TRBD1
CDR3: CASSPGTGFFSGANVLTF
DNA: TGTGCCAGCAGTCCCGGGACAGGGTTTTTCTCTGGGGCCAACGTCCTGACTTTC

V: TRBV28
size: -
J: TRBJ2-7
length: 14
D: -
CDR3: CASSKEGSSYEQYF
DNA: TGTGCCAGCAGTAAGGAGGGGAGCTCCTACGAGCAGTACTTC

V: TRBV7-2
size: many
J: TRBJ2-3
length: 15
D: TRBD1
CDR3: CASSSWTGSTDTQYF
DNA: TGTGCCAGCAGCTCCTGGACAGGAAGCACAGATACGCAGTATTTT

V: TRBV2
size: few
J: TRBJ2-1
length: 15
D: TRBD2
CDR3: CASTAGGPSYNEQFF
DNA: TGTGCCAGCACTGCGGGAGGACCCTCCTACAATGAGCAGTTCTTC

V: TRBV12-3/TRBV12-4
size: many
J: TRBJ2-1
length: 13
D: -
CDR3: CASSSPGSDEQFF
DNA: TGTGCCAGCAGTTCTCCAGGGTCGGATGAGCAGTTCTTC

V: TRBV9
size: many
J: TRBJ1-2
length: 15
D: TRBD1
CDR3: CASSPAGQGRYGYTF
DNA: TGTGCCAGCAGTCCTGCCGGACAGGGCCGCTATGGCTACACCTTC

V: TRBV20-1
size: -
J: TRBJ2-3
length: 14
D: -
CDR3: CSATWGWGTDTQYF
DNA: TGCAGTGCAACTTGGGGGTGGGGCACAGATACGCAGTATTTT

V: TRBV12-3/TRBV12-4
size: many
J: TRBJ2-5
length: 14
D: -
CDR3: CASSFFTLEETQYF
DNA: TGTGCCAGCAGTTTCTTCACCCTCGAAGAGACCCAGTACTTC

V: TRBV6-2/TRBV6-3
size: few
J: TRBJ2-6
length: 18
D: TRBD2
CDR3: CASSPKREGGTGANVLTF
DNA: TGTGCCAGCAGCCCGAAAAGGGAGGGAGGTACTGGGGCCAACGTCCTGACTTTC

V: TRBV5-1
size: few
J: TRBJ2-6
length: 15
D: -
CDR3: CASSLPLSGANVLTF
DNA: TGCGCCAGCAGCTTGCCTTTGTCTGGGGCCAACGTCCTGACTTTC

V: TRBV6-2/TRBV6-3
size: few
J: TRBJ2-7
length: 14
D: TRBD1
CDR3: CASRDHGTGYEQYF
DNA: TGTGCCAGCAGAGATCACGGGACAGGCTACGAGCAGTACTTC

V: TRBV10-1
size: many
J: TRBJ2-5
length: 13
D: -
CDR3: CASSEGPRETQYF
DNA: TGCGCCAGCAGTGAAGGACCCCGGGAGACCCAGTACTTC

V: TRBV12-3/TRBV12-4
size: many
J: TRBJ2-1
length: 15
D: -
CDR3: CASSGGTDSYNEQFF
DNA: TGTGCCAGCAGTGGCGGGACCGACTCCTACAATGAGCAGTTCTTC

V: TRBV5-1
size: -
J: TRBJ2-1
length: 16
D: -
CDR3: CASSFLGAGIANEQFF
DNA: TGCGCCAGCAGCTTTTTGGGCGCGGGAATCGCCAATGAGCAGTTCTTC

V: TRBV19
size: -
J: TRBJ2-7
length: 15
D: -
CDR3: CASSWGARSRYEQYF
DNA: TGTGCCAGTAGTTGGGGGGCGCGAAGTCGCTACGAGCAGTACTTC

V: TRBV11-2
size: -
J: TRBJ2-7
length: 13
D: -
CDR3: CASRWAVSYEQYF
DNA: TGTGCCAGCAGGTGGGCGGTATCCTACGAGCAGTACTTC

V: TRBV29-1
size: few
J: TRBJ1-5
length: 13
D: -
CDR3: CSVESGKGQPQHF
DNA: TGCAGCGTTGAAAGCGGGAAAGGACAGCCCCAGCATTTT

V: TRBV7-2
size: -
J: TRBJ2-1
length: 12
D: -
CDR3: CASSLEGRKQFF
DNA: TGTGCCAGCAGCTTAGAGGGGCGTAAGCAGTTCTTC

V: TRBV29-1
size: few
J: TRBJ2-1
length: 13
D: -
CDR3: CSVVGRTYNEQFF
DNA: TGCAGCGTTGTCGGCAGGACGTACAATGAGCAGTTCTTC

V: TRBV5-1
size: -
J: TRBJ2-2
length: 17
D: TRBD2
CDR3: CASSLGLAGGPIGELFF
DNA: TGCGCCAGCAGCTTGGGACTAGCGGGAGGGCCGATCGGGGAGCTGTTTTTT

V: TRBV20-1
size: -
J: TRBJ2-3
length: 16
D: TRBD1
CDR3: CSANNPGQGTADTQYF
DNA: TGCAGTGCTAACAACCCGGGACAGGGGACGGCGGATACGCAGTATTTT

V: TRBV9
size: once
J: TRBJ2-5
length: 16
D: TRBD2
CDR3: CASSAFSGRTGETQYF
DNA: TGTGCCAGCAGCGCTTTTAGCGGGAGGACGGGGGAGACCCAGTACTTC

V: TRBV20-1
size: many
J: TRBJ2-7
length: 15
D: -
CDR3: CSAPQSVPPYYEQYF
DNA: TGCAGTGCTCCTCAGTCGGTGCCACCATACTACGAGCAGTACTTC

V: TRBV20-1
size: -
J: TRBJ1-4
length: 11
D: -
CDR3: CRGGDGEKLFF
DNA: TGCAGAGGGGGGGATGGTGAAAAACTGTTTTTT

V: TRBV20-1
size: few
J: TRBJ2-2
length: 13
D: -
CDR3: CSAKRGNTGELFF
DNA: TGCAGTGCTAAGCGCGGGAACACCGGGGAGCTGTTTTTT

V: TRBV5-1
size: -
J: TRBJ2-7
length: 16
D: -
CDR3: CASSRRFERTLPEQYF
DNA: TGCGCCAGCAGCCGTCGCTTTGAGCGCACTCTCCCCGAGCAGTACTTC

V: TRBV12-3/TRBV12-4
size: few
J: TRBJ1-6
length: 16
D: -
CDR3: CAIRNRGGSDNSPLHF
DNA: TGTGCCATCCGAAACCGGGGGGGCAGCGATAATTCACCCCTCCACTTT

V: TRBV30
size: -
J: TRBJ2-6
length: 18
D: TRBD1
CDR3: CAWKGGQGLSSGANVLTF
DNA: TGTGCCTGGAAGGGGGGACAGGGTCTAAGCTCTGGGGCCAACGTCCTGACTTTC

V: TRBV7-2
size: -
J: TRBJ2-7
length: 15
D: TRBD2
CDR3: CASSLGPGTSGGQYF
DNA: TGTGCCAGCAGCTTAGGACCCGGGACTAGCGGAGGTCAGTACTTC

V: TRBV7-9
size: many
J: TRBJ2-5
length: 11
D: -
CDR3: CASSLAETQYF
DNA: TGTGCCAGCAGCTTGGCAGAGACCCAGTACTTC

V: TRBV12-5
size: many
J: TRBJ2-3
length: 16
D: TRBD2
CDR3: CASGAGLAGGLDTQYF
DNA: TGTGCTAGTGGTGCGGGACTAGCGGGAGGTTTAGATACGCAGTATTTT

V: TRBV20-1
size: few
J: TRBJ2-3
length: 14
D: -
CDR3: CSAREGSSTDTQYF
DNA: TGCAGTGCTAGAGAAGGGAGTAGCACAGATACGCAGTATTTT

V: TRBV12-3/TRBV12-4
size: -
J: TRBJ2-7
length: 17
D: TRBD2
CDR3: CASSGFSGRGFGDEQYF
DNA: TGTGCCAGCAGTGGATTTAGCGGGAGAGGGTTTGGGGACGAGCAGTACTTC

V: TRBV5-7
size: once
J: TRBJ1-2
length: 16
D: -
CDR3: CASSPGVREGAEGYTF
DNA: TGTGCCAGCAGCCCCGGGGTCCGGGAGGGCGCGGAAGGCTACACCTTC

V: TRBV11-2
size: few
J: TRBJ2-6
length: 19
D: TRBD2
CDR3: CASSLNPLAGYSGANVLTF
DNA: TGTGCCAGCAGCTTAAATCCTCTAGCGGGGTACTCTGGGGCCAACGTCCTGACTTTC

V: TRBV23-1
size: few
J: TRBJ2-7
length: 15
D: -
CDR3: CASSPPRAVGSGQYF
DNA: TGCGCCAGCAGTCCCCCCAGAGCGGTCGGGTCGGGGCAGTACTTC

V: TRBV7-2
size: many
J: TRBJ2-4
length: 15
D: -
CDR3: CASSLGGLAKNIQYF
DNA: TGTGCCAGCAGCTTAGGAGGACTAGCCAAAAACATTCAGTACTTC

V: TRBV6-2/TRBV6-3
size: few
J: TRBJ2-1
length: 13
D: -
CDR3: CASSGLGGGEQFF
DNA: TGTGCCAGCAGCGGACTCGGGGGCGGTGAGCAGTTCTTC

V: TRBV29-1
size: -
J: TRBJ2-1
length: 13
D: TRBD2
CDR3: CSVLLALGNEQFF
DNA: TGCAGCGTTTTACTAGCGCTGGGTAATGAGCAGTTCTTC

V: TRBV5-4
size: -
J: TRBJ2-1
length: 14
D: -
CDR3: CASSEQVLYNEQFF
DNA: TGTGCCAGCAGTGAACAGGTGTTGTACAATGAGCAGTTCTTC

V: TRBV19
size: -
J: TRBJ2-3
length: 15
D: -
CDR3: CASSGSGTTRDTQYF
DNA: TGTGCCAGTAGTGGTAGCGGTACAACCCGGGATACGCAGTATTTT

V: TRBV7-2
size: -
J: TRBJ2-7
length: 16
D: TRBD2
CDR3: CASSLALGGSTYEQYF
DNA: TGTGCCAGCAGCTTAGCGTTGGGCGGGAGTACCTACGAGCAGTACTTC

V: TRBV12-3/TRBV12-4
size: -
J: TRBJ2-2
length: 16
D: TRBD1
CDR3: CASSIGRQGRSGELFF
DNA: TGTGCCAGCAGCATCGGGAGACAGGGGAGGTCCGGGGAGCTGTTTTTT